This passage covers 13 T cell receptor beta chains from one sample sequenced in a study of PD-L1 blockade in urothelial cancer. The protocol was immunoSEQ multiplex PCR, while the TCRdb copy is restricted to in-frame clones and leaves out a portion. The sample consists of roughly 62,000 clones, approximately 80% of them appearing once. The sequences come from PBMCs, collected around atezolizumab (anti-PD-L1) treatment. The receptor source for this set is a man between 65 and 85 years old with urothelial cancer.

The chain carries TRBV4-2 and TRBJ2-3, with D possibly being TRBD2 (6 bases). Germline CDR1 is LGHNA and CDR2 is YNFKEQ. The CDR3 has 18 residues. Trimming took off 0 bases at V and 0 bases at J, with 16 bases between the two ends. The CDR3 DNA reads TGTGCCAGCAGCCAAGATTCGGGAAGTAGCGGTAGCACAGATACGCAGTATTTT. Residues: CASSQDSGSSGSTDTQYF.

The chain employs TRBV6-6 and TRBJ2-1; weak D call: TRBD2 (5 bases). The ends were cut back, 5 bases at V and 4 bases at J, with 12 bases in the middle. This CDR3 comprises 14 residues. The germline gives CDR1 MNHNY, CDR2 SVGAGI (reference sequence). The CDR3 loop reads CASSPPRAYNEQFF. CDR3 nucleotides: TGTGCCAGCAGTCCCCCGAGGGCGTACAATGAGCAGTTCTTC.

The chain uses TRBV11-3 and TRBJ2-3; 11 bases line up with TRBD2. The CDR3 spans 19 residues. Germline values: CDR1 SGHNT, CDR2 YENEEA. V shed 5 bases, J shed 0 bases, and the junction held 13 bases outside the gene matches. Here the CDR3 DNA reads TGTGCCAGCAGCCCCCGCACTAGCGGGAGTAACCCTAGCACAGATACGCAGTATTTT. Its protein product is CASSPRTSGSNPSTDTQYF.

This sequence joins TRBV9 and TRBJ1-1, with D maybe TRBD1 (5 bases). The V end lost 0 bases, the J end lost 4 bases, and 7 bases lay between the germline ends. The CDR3 is 13 residues long. In germline, CDR1 is SGDLS, CDR2 YYNGEE. The chain's CDR3 is CASSVARGTEAFF. Here the CDR3 DNA reads TGTGCCAGCAGCGTAGCTAGGGGCACTGAAGCTTTCTTT.

V usage is TRBV18 and J usage is TRBJ2-1, with TRBD2 matching over 11 bases. Germline V lookup: CDR1 KGHSH, CDR2 LQKENI. After removal of 6 bases from V and 3 bases from J, the junction contained 7 bases not matched to a gene. CDR3 length: 16 residues. The DNA for the CDR3 is TGTGCCAGCTCCCCCGGGACTAGCGGAATCTACAATGAGCAGTTCTTC. Amino acids: CASSPGTSGIYNEQFF.

This chain links TRBV19 with TRBJ2-1, with a possible D match to TRBD2 (6 bases). The V end was cut by 4 bases, the J end by 13 bases, with 17 bases between. CDR1 LNHDA and CDR2 SQIVND come from the germline V gene (reference sequence). The CDR3 is made up of 13 amino acids. The CDR3 bases are TGTGCCAGTAGTAGAAAGAGGTCCGGGACTCAGTTCTTC. Protein product: CASSRKRSGTQFF.

The chain has TRBV7-3 and TRBJ2-3; weak D call: TRBD1 (5 bases). Germline CDR1 reads SGHTA; CDR2 reads FQGTGA. Trimming pared 2 bases from V and 0 bases from J, leaving 9 bases between. The CDR3 is 15 residues long. The CDR3 nucleotides are TGTGCCAGCAGCTTATTAGGGGTCAGCACAGATACGCAGTATTTT. It specifies CASSLLGVSTDTQYF.

By share, this clone counts as medium-sized (0.01 to 0.1%). The chain recombines TRBV7-9 with TRBJ2-1; D call uncertain. V shed 6 bases and J shed 0 bases, with 9 bases lying between them. CDR3 length equals 14 residues. The V gene's germline CDR1 is SEHNR and CDR2 FQNEAQ (reference sequence). CDR3 nucleotide sequence: TGTGCCAGCAGGCCCGAGAGCTCCTACAATGAGCAGTTCTTC. This codes for CASRPESSYNEQFF.

This clone was seen a few times. Here the CDR3 reads CASSQDGTTSTDTQYF. The CDR3 bases are TGTGCCAGCAGCCAAGACGGGACAACTAGCACAGATACGCAGTATTTT. V usage is TRBV4-2 and J usage is TRBJ2-3, with D possibly being TRBD1 (6 bases). Trimming left V 0 bases short and J 0 bases short, with 10 bases between. Germline-derived CDR1 and CDR2 are LGHNA and YNFKEQ. The length of the CDR3 is 16 residues.

The genes are TRBV2 and TRBJ1-1; D uncertain. The germline CDR1 and CDR2 sequences are SNHLY and FYNNEI. Trimming pared 4 bases from V and 4 bases from J, leaving 13 bases between. This CDR3 is built from 14 residues. Here the CDR3 DNA reads TGTGCCAGCAGTGTGGAGGACGACCCCACTGAAGCTTTCTTT. This translates into CASSVEDDPTEAFF.

This chain connects TRBV18 to TRBJ2-2, with 11 bases identical to TRBD1. The CDR3 consists of 19 residues. The germline gives CDR1 KGHSH, CDR2 LQKENI. V trimming: 3 bases; J trimming: 3 bases; junction bases outside the gene matches: 12. This chain's CDR3 is CASSPRPPDRGRDTGELFF. The CDR3 DNA sequence: TGTGCCAGCTCACCGAGACCTCCGGACAGGGGGCGAGACACCGGGGAGCTGTTTTTT. The full variable domain, rest sourced from reference TRBV18 and TRBJ2-2, is NAGVMQNPRHLVRRRGQEARLRCSPMKGHSHVYWYRQLPEEGLKFMVYLQKENIIDESGMPKERFSAEFPKEGPSILRIQQVVRGDSAAYFCASSPRPPDRGRDTGELFFGEGSRLTVL.

This clone was recorded only once. CDR3 loop: CSVSSGGWETQYF. CDR3 coding DNA: TGCAGCGTTTCCTCGGGGGGTTGGGAGACCCAGTACTTC. V is TRBV29-1 and J is TRBJ2-5, with 7 bases fitting TRBD2. The CDR3 is 13 residues long. Germline lookup yields CDR1 SQVTM and CDR2 ANQGSEA. V lost 5 bases and J lost 5; bases outside the gene matches: 8.

J is TRBJ1-1 and V is TRBV5-1; 7 bases line up with TRBD1. There are 14 residues in the CDR3. The V gene end was trimmed by 4 bases and the J gene end by 1 base; junction bases not matched to a gene: 4. CDR1 and CDR2 from the germline V gene are SGHRS and YFSETQ. The CDR3 sequence is CASSLRQGNTEAFF. The DNA for the CDR3 is TGCGCCAGCAGCCTAAGACAGGGGAACACTGAAGCTTTCTTT.